Below, one T cell receptor beta chain is given with its context. Germline loops: CDR1 SNHLY, CDR2 FYNNEI. Trimming removed 6 bases from V and 9 bases from J; junction bases left unmatched: 12. CDR3 length: 15 amino acids. This entry is derived from a study of PD-L1 blockade in urothelial cancer. Study in general: Specimens of blood held a median count of roughly 150,000 T cells.

Time point: pretreatment peripheral blood. Enrolled patients showed locally advanced or metastatic urothelial carcinoma. The data were produced by immunoSEQ multiplex PCR, yet TCRdb's version contains in-frame clones alone and is incomplete. Among 70,000 to 90,000 clones listed, about 84% were seen once. V and J are TRBV2 and TRBJ1-5, with TRBD1 matching over 9 bases. The sequence was collected from a man in his 60s with urothelial cancer. The specimen comprised PBMCs, sampled around atezolizumab (anti-PD-L1) treatment. For the CDR3, the DNA is TGTGCCAGCAGCCAGGACAGGGGAAGGGAGCGGCCCCAGCATTTT. Translation: CASSQDRGRERPQHF.